The present TCR beta chain was sequenced within a study of blood T cell repertoires in COVID-19. Original processing notes: Amplified reference gene primers provided the basis for estimating nucleated cell counts. The table came from immunoSEQ multiplex PCR; TCRdb's copy has only in-frame clones and leaves some out. From that table come the V and J calls and clone size; the DNA was used to work out D and trimming. The sample includes fewer than 300,000 clones, 90% to 95% of them seen just once. Trimming stripped 8 bases from V and 2 bases from J, with 18 bases between. This CDR3 has 15 residues. Germline V gives CDR1 MDHEN, CDR2 SYDVKM.

The V and J genes are TRBV28 and TRBJ1-2; D gene uncertain. This TCR came from a woman aged 25 to 39 with COVID-19, enrolled during active disease. The sequenced sample was peripheral blood. The chain's CDR3 is CASSHEGRRNYGYTF. DNA for the CDR3: TGTGCCAGCTCACACGAGGGCCGGAGGAACTATGGCTACACCTTC.